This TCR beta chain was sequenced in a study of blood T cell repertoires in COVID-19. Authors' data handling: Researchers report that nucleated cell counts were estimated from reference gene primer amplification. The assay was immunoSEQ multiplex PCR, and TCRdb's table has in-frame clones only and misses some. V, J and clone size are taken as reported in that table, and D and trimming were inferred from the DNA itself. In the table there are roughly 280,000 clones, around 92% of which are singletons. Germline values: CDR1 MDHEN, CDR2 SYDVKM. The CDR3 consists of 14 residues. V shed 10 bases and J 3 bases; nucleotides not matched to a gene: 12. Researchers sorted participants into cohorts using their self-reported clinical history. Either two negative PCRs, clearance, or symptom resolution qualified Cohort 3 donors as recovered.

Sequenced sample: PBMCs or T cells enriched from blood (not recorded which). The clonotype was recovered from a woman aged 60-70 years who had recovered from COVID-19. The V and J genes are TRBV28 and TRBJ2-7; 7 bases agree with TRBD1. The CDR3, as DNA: TGTGCCACCGAGACTTCAGGGGGATACTACGAGCAGTACTTC. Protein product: CATETSGGYYEQYF.